The present TCR beta chain was sequenced within a study of CD8+ T cells in alopecia areata. The CDR3 is made up of 11 amino acids. From germline, CDR1 is DFQATT and CDR2 SNEGSKA (reference sequence). Trimming removed 3 bases at V and 10 bases at J, with 10 bases between. Reverse transcription of extracted RNA yielded cDNA, which provided the sequencing template. The repertoire was sequenced with immunoSEQ multiplex PCR; TCRdb's copy has only in-frame clones and lacks some. The data show about 190,000 clones, with around 56% seen just once and approximately 0.7% held by the top ten. The treatment was: oral pan-JAK inhibitor, 5-10 mg twice daily.

The specimen comprised CD4+ T cells sorted from blood, sampled at week 4, from a patient treated with tofacitinib. This chain joins TRBV20-1 and TRBJ2-1; no reliable D call. This TCR came from a human donor with alopecia areata. The CDR3 sequence: CSARLSFEQFF. For the CDR3, the DNA is TGCAGTGCTAGGCTCAGCTTCGAGCAGTTCTTC.